The present T cell receptor beta chain was sequenced within a study of CD8 T cells in Susac syndrome (dated by TCRdb to the late 2010s). Describing the broader study: Whether CD8+ T cell activation and differentiation in Susac syndrome was antigen driven was tested using repertoire sequencing. Broader findings and caveats from the paper: The number of individuals in the TCR sequencing and HLA analysis was acknowledged as relatively small.

RNA was extracted using the RNeasy kit, and about 0.45 to 1 ug of the RNA was reverse transcribed with random hexamers. The immunoSEQ multiplex PCR assay, covering 54 Vbeta and 13 Jbeta segments, was used to amplify TCR beta CDR3 regions. PCR amplification bias was corrected by using a synthetic template baseline for primer optimization and computational correction. The paper's data handling went like this. Reads were annotated to V, D and J genes according to IMGT and were analyzed with immunoSEQ Analyzer, with only productive sequences retained. To calculate clonality, Shannon entropy was normalized by log2 of the number of productive unique sequences and then subtracted from one. For each patient and control, public and private clones were evaluated among the 100 most prevalent clones. Clones were defined as Susac-specific if absent from the healthy and MS cohorts, from some 1,000 published viral clones and from other ImmuneACCESS disease sequences. Using fastp at Q25 and MiXCR, TCRdb reprocessed the public reads and kept productive beta chains. Duplicate CDR3 protein sequences are folded into a single record with the most common DNA and genes. These V and J calls are TCRdb output, not the study's own analysis. The sample has roughly 180,000 distinct CDR3 sequences on record, approximately 95% of them singletons. Of the sample, approximately 0.1% falls within the top ten clones.

A word on this clonotype: Its antigen remains undetermined. Within one base of it there is no much larger clone, and no base qualities were kept.

The CDR3 runs 12 residues from the cysteine to the phenylalanine. Just the 36-base CDR3 DNA is kept, in frame starting at base 1. The junction shows trimming of 6 bases on V and 7 bases on J, plus 12 bases between the germline ends. The germline V gene encodes CDR1 SNHLY and CDR2 FYNNEI. Peripheral blood CD8+ and CD4+ T cells from healthy donors, Susac syndrome patients and multiple sclerosis patients were profiled by high-throughput TCR beta sequencing. The healthy donors served as controls matched for age and sex. Bulk CD8+ and CD4+ T cells were purified by magnetic negative isolation, while CD8+ TEMRA cells were enriched using FACS. Blood was collected in EDTA tubes and processed within 24 hours, with PBMCs isolated through density gradient centrifugation. PBMCs intended for TCR sequencing were cryopreserved in liquid nitrogen and were subsequently thawed in a 37 degrees C water bath. The sorted or isolated CD4+, CD8+ and CD8+ TEMRA cells had a purity of 90% or higher.

The chain couples TRBV2 to TRBJ1-2, with the D gene too uncertain to name. This TCR derives from a human donor in good health. Source material: CD4+ T cells from PBMCs. The DNA sequence follows: TGTGCCAGCAGGCCCACCGGGGTTGGCTACACCTTC. This gives the protein CASRPTGVGYTF.